This TCR beta chain appears in the sequencing data of a study of T cells in localized non-small cell lung cancer. The study's findings and limits: Uninvolved adjacent lung showed higher T cell clonality than tumor. The study detected a median about 60 of the top 100 tumor clones in adjacent lung. In the blood, greater T cell density corresponded to longer overall survival.

Method: immunoSEQ multiplex PCR; TCRdb's copy keeps in-frame clones and lacks some. The sample consists of 30,000 to 45,000 clones, 88% of them appearing once. On this clone: The antigen is unknown.

The V and J ends lost 5 bases and 6 bases respectively, with 16 bases between them. CDR3 length: 14 amino acids. CDR1 and CDR2 from the germline V gene are MNHEY and SMNVEV (reference sequence). The input for sequencing was peripheral blood, taken before any cancer treatment. The chain is built from TRBV27 and TRBJ1-1; D is undetermined. The sequence was obtained from a woman aged 40-69 years with stage I lung adenocarcinoma. The CDR3 sequence: CASSRQSHGAEAFF. The CDR3 DNA follows: TGTGCCAGCAGTCGACAAAGTCACGGCGCTGAAGCTTTCTTT.